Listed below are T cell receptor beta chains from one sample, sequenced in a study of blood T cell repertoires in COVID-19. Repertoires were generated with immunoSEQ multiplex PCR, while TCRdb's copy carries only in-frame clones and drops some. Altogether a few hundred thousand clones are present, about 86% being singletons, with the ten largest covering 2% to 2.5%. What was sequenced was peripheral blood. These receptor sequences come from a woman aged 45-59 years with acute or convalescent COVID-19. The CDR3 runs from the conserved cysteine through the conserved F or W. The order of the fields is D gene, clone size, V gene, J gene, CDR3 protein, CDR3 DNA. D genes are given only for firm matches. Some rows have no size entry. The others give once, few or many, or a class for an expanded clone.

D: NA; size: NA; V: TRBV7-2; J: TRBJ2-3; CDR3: CASNPRRYTDTQYF; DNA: TGTGCCAGCAATCCGAGGAGGTACACAGATACGCAGTATTTT
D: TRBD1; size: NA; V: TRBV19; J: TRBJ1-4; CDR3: CASTQRQGLNEKLFF; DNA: TGTGCCAGTACCCAAAGACAGGGCCTTAATGAAAAACTGTTTTTT
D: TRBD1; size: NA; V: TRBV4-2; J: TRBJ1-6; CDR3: CASSQPTGGYNSPLHF; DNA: TGTGCCAGCAGCCAACCGACAGGGGGGTATAATTCACCCCTCCACTTT
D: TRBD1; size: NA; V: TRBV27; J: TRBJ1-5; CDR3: CASSPGQGAIYSQPQHF; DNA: TGTGCCAGCAGTCCGGGACAGGGGGCAATCTACAGTCAGCCCCAGCATTTT
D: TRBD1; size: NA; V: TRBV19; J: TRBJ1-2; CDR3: CASSRGQGREANYGYTF; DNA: TGTGCCAGTAGTAGAGGACAGGGGAGGGAGGCTAACTATGGCTACACCTTC
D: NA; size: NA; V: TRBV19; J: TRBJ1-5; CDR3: CASSISRLYSNQPQHF; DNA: TGTGCCAGTAGTATCTCCAGGCTTTATAGCAATCAGCCCCAGCATTTT
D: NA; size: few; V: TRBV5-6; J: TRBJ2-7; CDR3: CASSSDSSYEQYF; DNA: TGTGCCAGCAGCTCAGACAGCTCCTACGAGCAGTACTTC
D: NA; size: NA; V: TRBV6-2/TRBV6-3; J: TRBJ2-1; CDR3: CASSAAGTVQFF; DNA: TGTGCCAGCAGCGCCGCCGGGACTGTGCAGTTCTTC
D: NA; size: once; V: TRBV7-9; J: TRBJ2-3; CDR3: CASSLPRPDTQYF; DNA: TGTGCCAGCAGCTTACCTAGGCCAGATACGCAGTATTTT
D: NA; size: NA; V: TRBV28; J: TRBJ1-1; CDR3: CASTGKFSEAFF; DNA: TGTGCCAGCACAGGGAAATTTTCTGAAGCTTTCTTT
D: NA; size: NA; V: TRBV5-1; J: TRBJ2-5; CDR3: CASSSSPGLQETQYF; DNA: TGCGCCAGCAGCTCGTCCCCGGGACTCCAAGAGACCCAGTACTTC
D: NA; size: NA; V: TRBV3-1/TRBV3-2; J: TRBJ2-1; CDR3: CASSQEVVRSRAYNEQFF; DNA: TGTGCCAGCAGCCAAGAGGTAGTCCGGAGTCGGGCCTACAATGAGCAGTTCTTC
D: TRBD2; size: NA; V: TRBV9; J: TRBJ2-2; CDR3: CASSVGLAGPTGELFF; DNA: TGTGCCAGCAGCGTAGGACTAGCGGGACCCACCGGGGAGCTGTTTTTT
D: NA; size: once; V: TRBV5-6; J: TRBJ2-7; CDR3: CASSLTGILYEQYF; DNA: TGTGCCAGCAGCTTGACCGGGATACTTTACGAGCAGTACTTC
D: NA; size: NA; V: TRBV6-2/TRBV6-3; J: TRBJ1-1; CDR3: CASSGGDVNTEAFF; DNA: TGTGCCAGCAGTGGGGGGGACGTGAACACTGAAGCTTTCTTT